The T cell receptor (beta chain) described here comes from a study of blood T cell repertoires in COVID-19. Study-level information: There were acute and convalescent COVID-19 samples, and they came from the United States, Italy and Spain. PBMCs, B-cell-depleted T cells, or T cells provided the cDNA or gDNA that made up the material.

Authors' data handling: Reference gene primer amplification gave nucleated cell count estimates. Using immunoSEQ multiplex PCR, the repertoire was profiled, and TCRdb retains in-frame clones only, with some absent. V, J and clone size were drawn from that table, and D and trimming were deduced from the DNA. The data show tens of thousands of clones, about 86% seen once. Germline V gives CDR1 SEHNR, CDR2 FQNEAQ (reference sequence). V gave up 1 base and J gave up 0 bases, with 16 bases separating them. The length of the CDR3 is 19 residues. The sequence was obtained from a human donor in a cohort sampled during active COVID-19. Sample: peripheral blood. The chain employs TRBV7-9 and TRBJ2-6; TRBD1 might be the D (5 bases). CDR3 sequence: CASSLGLGRAPSGANVLTF. The CDR3 region has the DNA TGTGCCAGCAGCTTAGGTCTTGGCAGGGCCCCCTCTGGGGCCAACGTCCTGACTTTC.